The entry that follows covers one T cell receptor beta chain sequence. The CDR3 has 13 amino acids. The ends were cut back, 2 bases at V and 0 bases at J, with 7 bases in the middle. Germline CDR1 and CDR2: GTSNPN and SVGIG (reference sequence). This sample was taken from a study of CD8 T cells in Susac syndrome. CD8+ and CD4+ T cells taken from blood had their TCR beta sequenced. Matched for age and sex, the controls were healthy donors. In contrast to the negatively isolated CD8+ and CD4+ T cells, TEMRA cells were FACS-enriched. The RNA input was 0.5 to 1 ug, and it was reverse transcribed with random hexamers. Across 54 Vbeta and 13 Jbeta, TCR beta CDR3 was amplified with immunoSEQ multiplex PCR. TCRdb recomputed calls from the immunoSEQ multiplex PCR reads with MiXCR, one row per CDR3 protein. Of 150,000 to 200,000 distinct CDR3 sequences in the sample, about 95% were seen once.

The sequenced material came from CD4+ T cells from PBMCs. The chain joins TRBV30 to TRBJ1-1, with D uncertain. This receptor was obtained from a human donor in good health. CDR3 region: CAWSPQLNTEAFF. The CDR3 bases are TGTGCCTGGAGTCCGCAATTGAACACTGAAGCTTTCTTT.